This T cell receptor (beta chain) was recorded in a study of blood T cell repertoires in COVID-19. Enrollees, about 18 to 95 years old, lived in 24 US areas. Clinical histories supplied by participants themselves formed the basis of cohort assignment. Methods used by the authors: Amplification with reference gene primers provided the estimates of nucleated cell counts. Libraries were prepared by immunoSEQ multiplex PCR; TCRdb keeps only in-frame clonotypes and omits some of them. The DNA was the basis for D and trimming; V, J and clone size are from that table. This table holds roughly 310,000 clones, roughly nine tenths found once. The germline gives CDR1 KGHSH, CDR2 LQKENI. Trimming stripped 2 bases from V and 3 bases from J, with 12 bases between. The CDR3 length is 15 residues.

Material: PBMCs or T cells enriched from blood (not recorded which). This rearrangement joins TRBV18 to TRBJ2-3; a weak D match, TRBD2 (5 bases). The clonotype comes from a man in his 60s who had recovered from COVID-19. The CDR3 protein is CASSPDGLTTDTQYF. The CDR3 nucleotides read TGTGCCAGCTCACCAGATGGACTTACGACAGATACGCAGTATTTT.